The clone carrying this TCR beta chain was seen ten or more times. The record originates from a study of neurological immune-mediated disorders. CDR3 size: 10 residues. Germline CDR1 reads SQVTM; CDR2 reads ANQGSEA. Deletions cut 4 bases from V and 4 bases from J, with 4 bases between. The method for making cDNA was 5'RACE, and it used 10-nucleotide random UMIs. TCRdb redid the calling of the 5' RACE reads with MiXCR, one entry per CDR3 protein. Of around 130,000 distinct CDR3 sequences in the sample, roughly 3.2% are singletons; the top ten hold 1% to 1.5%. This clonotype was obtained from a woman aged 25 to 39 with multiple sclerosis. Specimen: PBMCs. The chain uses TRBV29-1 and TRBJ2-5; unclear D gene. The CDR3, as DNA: TGCAGCGTTGTTTTAGAGACCCAGTACTTC. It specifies CSVVLETQYF.